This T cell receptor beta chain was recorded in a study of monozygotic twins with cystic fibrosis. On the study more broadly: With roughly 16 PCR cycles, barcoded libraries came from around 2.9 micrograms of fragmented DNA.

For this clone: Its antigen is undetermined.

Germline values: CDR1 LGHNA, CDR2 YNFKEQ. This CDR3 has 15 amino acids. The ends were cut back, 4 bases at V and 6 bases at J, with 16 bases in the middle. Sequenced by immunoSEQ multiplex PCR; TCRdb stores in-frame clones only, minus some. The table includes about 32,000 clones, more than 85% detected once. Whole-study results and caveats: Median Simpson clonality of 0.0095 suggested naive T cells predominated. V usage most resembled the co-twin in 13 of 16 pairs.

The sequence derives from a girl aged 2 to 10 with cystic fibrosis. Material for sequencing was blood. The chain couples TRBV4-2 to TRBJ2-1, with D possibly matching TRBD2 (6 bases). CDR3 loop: CASSPPIAETNEQFF. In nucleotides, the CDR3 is TGTGCCAGCAGCCCGCCTATAGCGGAGACCAATGAGCAGTTCTTC.